A selection of T cell receptor beta chains follows, all from one sample in a study of T cells in Graves' hyperthyroidism and ophthalmopathy. TCRdb itself ran the multiplex PCR reads through MiXCR, one entry per CDR3 protein. This table has fewer than 650,000 distinct CDR3 sequences, about 15% appearing once. Sequencing was done on a sample of blood. Receptor source: a woman in her 30s with Graves' hyperthyroidism that later progressed to Graves' ophthalmopathy. Each CDR3 is given with its conserved first and last residue. A D gene is named only where the DNA matches it firmly. Some rows have no size entry. The others give once, few or many, or a class for an expanded clone.

D gene	V gene	clone size	J gene	CDR3 length	CDR3 DNA	CDR3 protein
NA	TRBV12-5	many	TRBJ1-6	15	TGTGCTAGTGGTTTGGGGAGGGTTGCGGATTCACCCCTCCACTTT	CASGLGRVADSPLHF
NA	TRBV27	many	TRBJ2-1	19	TGTGCCAGCAGTTTATCCCGCAGACGCTCAGCGAGGGGGTTCGATGAGCAGTTCTTC	CASSLSRRRSARGFDEQFF
NA	TRBV6-1	many	TRBJ1-5	15	TGTGCCAGCAGTCTTACCCAGACAGGACATCAGCCCCAGCATTTT	CASSLTQTGHQPQHF
NA	TRBV28	many	TRBJ2-7	13	TGTGCCAGCAGTCCACGAGTGCTCTACGAGCAGTACTTC	CASSPRVLYEQYF
NA	TRBV20-1	few	TRBJ2-1	16	TGCAGTGCTAAGTCGGGGGTCTACGGGAGCTGGGGTGAGCAGTTCTTC	CSAKSGVYGSWGEQFF
NA	TRBV6-2/TRBV6-3	many	TRBJ1-5	16	TGTGCCAGCAGTTTGACAACTCCCGGCAGCAATCAGCCCCAGCATTTT	CASSLTTPGSNQPQHF
NA	TRBV24-1	few	TRBJ2-6	16	TGTGCCACCAGTGATAGCTGGCGCTCTGGGGCCAACGTCCTGACTTTC	CATSDSWRSGANVLTF
TRBD2	TRBV29-1	many	TRBJ2-3	19	TGCAGCGTTGCCCCTGGACCGAATAGCGGGAGGGCCGGAACAGATACGCAGTATTTT	CSVAPGPNSGRAGTDTQYF
TRBD2	TRBV7-6	NA	TRBJ2-2	17	TGTGCCAGCAGCTACCCCGGACTAGCGGGAAGGGCCGGGGAGCTGTTTTTT	CASSYPGLAGRAGELFF
NA	TRBV12-3/TRBV12-4	many	TRBJ2-2	15	TGTGCCAGCATCTTTGGGACCCTACTGGCCGGGGAGCTGTTTTTT	CASIFGTLLAGELFF
TRBD1	TRBV30	many	TRBJ1-2	17	TGTGCCTTAGTTTCAGGGGGCGGACTTCCACTGAACTATGGCTACACCTTC	CALVSGGGLPLNYGYTF
TRBD2	TRBV7-3	few	TRBJ2-5	15	TGTGCCAGCAGCATCTTAGCGGGGCGGGGGGAGACCCAGTACTTC	CASSILAGRGETQYF
TRBD1	TRBV9	many	TRBJ1-1	16	TGTGCCAGCAGCGGGCTGACAGGGGGCGCAGGCACTGAAGCTTTCTTT	CASSGLTGGAGTEAFF
NA	TRBV18	few	TRBJ1-1	13	TGTGCCAGCTCAAGGACAAGTGGGACTGAAGCTTTCTTT	CASSRTSGTEAFF
NA	TRBV19	few	TRBJ1-5	12	TGTGCCAGTAGTAAGGGCCAGGGGCCCCAGCATTTT	CASSKGQGPQHF
NA	TRBV20-1	many	TRBJ2-5	12	TGCAGTGCTAGGTCCGGGAAGGAGACCCAGTACTTC	CSARSGKETQYF
NA	TRBV27	many	TRBJ2-2	15	TGTGCCAGCACCCTAGGGGGGTCCTACACCGGGGAGCTGTTTTTT	CASTLGGSYTGELFF
TRBD1	TRBV12-3/TRBV12-4	many	TRBJ1-1	15	TGTGCCAGCAGCATTTGGGGACAGGGGGACACTGAAGCTTTCTTT	CASSIWGQGDTEAFF
TRBD2	TRBV6-2/TRBV6-3	many	TRBJ2-7	17	TGTGCCAGCAGTTACCCTGGGACTAGCGGGAGGACATACGAGCAGTACTTC	CASSYPGTSGRTYEQYF
NA	TRBV7-2	NA	TRBJ1-1	17	TGTGCCAGCAGCTTAGCGAGTGGTGCGGGGCAGAACACTGAAGCTTTCTTT	CASSLASGAGQNTEAFF
NA	TRBV7-9	few	TRBJ1-1	16	TGTGCCAGCCATCCTTCCCGGGGGTCCCCGGGAGCTGAAGCTTTCTTT	CASHPSRGSPGAEAFF
NA	TRBV5-5	many	TRBJ2-1	14	TGTGCCAGCAGCTTTGGGTACGGGAACGATGAGCAGTTCTTC	CASSFGYGNDEQFF
NA	TRBV7-2	many	TRBJ2-7	14	TGTGCCAGCAGCTTAGTAATGACTAGTGACGAGCAGTACTTC	CASSLVMTSDEQYF
TRBD1	TRBV19	many	TRBJ1-1	18	TGTGCCAGTAGTATAGATCCGGACAGGGGGCCTCAGAACACTGAAGCTTTCTTT	CASSIDPDRGPQNTEAFF
TRBD2	TRBV3-1	many	TRBJ2-3	15	TGTGCCAGCAGCAAAACTAGCGGGACAACAGATACGCAGTATTTT	CASSKTSGTTDTQYF